The entry that follows covers one T cell receptor (beta chain) sequence. The ends were cut back, 0 bases at V and 0 bases at J, with 13 bases in the middle. Germline loops: CDR1 SGHTA, CDR2 FQGNSA. The CDR3 extends over 17 amino acids. This record comes from a study of control samples from healthy donors and cancer patients. Only in-frame clones appear in the TCRdb table, and some are missing; sequencing was by immunoSEQ multiplex PCR. This sample yields about 110,000 clones, of which 88% are seen a single time; around 3.5% belongs to the top ten. This sequence was found in a woman aged 55-69 years with lung cancer. The J gene is TRBJ2-3, the V gene TRBV7-2, with unresolved D. Input material: PBMCs. The CDR3 nucleotides read TGTGCCAGCAGCTTAGCAGTGGCAGCTCCTAGCACAGATACGCAGTATTTT. Translated: CASSLAVAAPSTDTQYF.